These 28 T cell receptor beta chains were all obtained from the same sample, sequenced in a study of OX40 agonist ivuxolimab in advanced cancers. Libraries were prepared by immunoSEQ multiplex PCR; TCRdb keeps only in-frame clonotypes and omits some of them. The table records about 34,000 clones, 85% to 95% of them present only once. This sample comprised CD4+ or CD8+ T cells sorted from blood, obtained in a trial of the OX40 agonist ivuxolimab. The source is an adult with an advanced solid tumor such as melanoma, head and neck, liver or kidney cancer.

The chain employs TRBV6-1 and TRBJ2-3; D is possibly TRBD1 (6 bases). Germline V gives CDR1 MNHNS, CDR2 SASEGT. V lost 3 bases to trimming and J lost 6 bases, with 19 bases between them. The CDR3 is 16 amino acids. CDR3 nucleotide sequence: TGTGCCAGCAGTGATTACCCACAGGGTTTAATGGATACGCAGTATTTT. The encoded protein is CASSDYPQGLMDTQYF.

V usage is TRBV19 and J usage is TRBJ2-3, with 7 bases identical to TRBD1. CDR1 is LNHDA, CDR2 SQIVND, per germline (reference sequence). This CDR3 is 18 amino acids long. V shed 3 bases and J 8 bases; nucleotides not matched to a gene: 20. CDR3 in amino acids: CASSIVLDRQGRFGTQYF. The CDR3 bases are TGTGCCAGTAGTATCGTTCTGGATCGACAGGGAAGGTTTGGTACGCAGTATTTT. The full variable domain, completed using reference TRBV19 and TRBJ2-3, is DGGITQSPKYLFRKEGQNVTLSCEQNLNHDAMYWYRQDPGQGLRLIYYSQIVNDFQKGDIAEGYSVSREKKESFPLTVTSAQKNPTAFYLCASSIVLDRQGRFGTQYFGPGTRLTVL.

This clone was detected only a few times. The V call is TRBV5-1, the J call TRBJ2-1; possibly TRBD2 for D (5 bases). From germline, CDR1 is SGHRS and CDR2 YFSETQ. The ends were cut back, 0 bases at V and 2 bases at J, with 9 bases in the middle. The CDR3 sequence is 15 residues long. CDR3 sequence: CASSLAGNPYNEQFF. CDR3 bases: TGCGCCAGCAGCTTGGCGGGAAACCCCTACAATGAGCAGTTCTTC.

This chain links TRBV10-3 with TRBJ2-1; TRBD2 matches 14 bases. Germline loops: CDR1 ENHRY, CDR2 SYGVKD. Trimming removed 2 bases from V and 7 bases from J; junction bases left unmatched: 1. The CDR3 contains 15 residues. CDR3 sequence (DNA): TGTGCCATCAGTGAGGGACTAGCGGGAGGAAATGAGCAGTTCTTC. This sequence encodes CAISEGLAGGNEQFF.

V and J are TRBV2 and TRBJ1-1; no firm D call. This CDR3 contains 12 residues. Germline assignment: CDR1 SNHLY and CDR2 FYNNEI. The V gene lost 4 bases and the J gene lost 6 bases, with 9 bases spanning the gap. The CDR3 here is CASSAQLAEAFF. CDR3 DNA: TGTGCCAGCAGTGCTCAGCTGGCTGAAGCTTTCTTT.

The J gene is TRBJ2-2, the V gene TRBV12-5; D not certain. Trimming removed 6 bases at V and 4 bases at J, with 9 bases between. This CDR3 is built from 13 residues. Germline V lookup: CDR1 LGHNT, CDR2 FRNRAP. The CDR3 bases are TGTGCTAGTGGGCTCCCCGGCACCGGGGAGCTGTTTTTT. Encoded protein: CASGLPGTGELFF.

CDR3 residues: CASSRVGQGGWQPQHF. DNA of the CDR3: TGTGCCAGTAGTAGGGTTGGACAGGGGGGGTGGCAGCCCCAGCATTTT. The chain uses TRBV19 and TRBJ1-5; 10 nucleotides align to TRBD1. Looked up from germline, CDR1 is LNHDA and CDR2 is SQIVND (reference sequence). V was pared by 4 bases and J by 7 bases, with 10 bases of the junction left unmatched. The CDR3 loop spans 16 amino acids.

The chain joins TRBV28 to TRBJ2-2; tentative D call: TRBD1 (6 bases). The CDR3 contains 15 residues. CDR1 is MDHEN and CDR2 is SYDVKM in the germline V gene. Trimming took off 6 bases at V and 0 bases at J, with 11 bases between the two ends. The CDR3 nucleotides read TGTGCCAGCAGAACCGGGACAACGAACACCGGGGAGCTGTTTTTT. Translating gives CASRTGTTNTGELFF.

The rearrangement links TRBV5-5 to TRBJ2-5; 7 nucleotides line up with TRBD1. V lost 0 bases to trimming and J lost 7 bases; unmatched junction nucleotides: 6. In germline, CDR1 is SGHKS, CDR2 YYEKEE (reference sequence). CDR3 length: 14 amino acids. The CDR3 sequence is CASSLGQGSGTQYF. The DNA of the CDR3 is TGTGCCAGCAGCTTGGGACAGGGCTCCGGGACCCAGTACTTC.

V usage is TRBV12-5 and J usage is TRBJ2-1; 8 nucleotides match TRBD2. CDR1 is LGHNT, CDR2 FRNRAP, per germline. The CDR3 is 16 residues long. V lost 0 bases to trimming and J lost 4 bases; unmatched junction nucleotides: 5. The CDR3 is CASGLVRLAGYNEQFF. For the CDR3, the DNA is TGTGCTAGTGGTTTGGTACGGTTAGCGGGATACAATGAGCAGTTCTTC.

The chain combines TRBV6-1 with TRBJ2-2, with a tentative D call TRBD1 (5 bases). Germline CDR1 and CDR2: MNHNS and SASEGT. V shed 2 bases and J shed 4 bases, with 11 bases lying between them. This CDR3 is built from 15 residues. The CDR3 region is CASSELGRATGELFF. CDR3 bases: TGTGCCAGCAGTGAATTAGGCAGGGCCACCGGGGAGCTGTTTTTT.

This sequence joins TRBV2 and TRBJ2-7, with D tentatively TRBD2 (6 bases). This CDR3 spans 14 amino acids. Germline V gene data show CDR1 as SNHLY and CDR2 as FYNNEI. Trimming took 6 bases from V and 5 from J, leaving 17 bases between them. Here the CDR3 reads CASSVGLPGDEQYF. Written as DNA, the CDR3 is TGTGCCAGCAGCGTGGGACTTCCCGGGGACGAGCAGTACTTC.

The chain is built from TRBV6-5 and TRBJ2-7, with TRBD2 as a possible D gene (6 bases). The CDR3 sequence is 14 residues long. V lost 6 bases and J lost 3, with 15 bases in between. The germline gives CDR1 MNHEY, CDR2 SVGAGI. CDR3 residues: CASSPARDLYEQYF. CDR3 in DNA: TGTGCCAGCAGCCCCGCGCGGGATCTCTACGAGCAGTACTTC.

The chain joins TRBV6-5 to TRBJ1-3, with D possibly matching TRBD1 (6 bases). Germline lookup yields CDR1 MNHEY and CDR2 SVGAGI. V was cut by 2 bases and J by 8 bases, with 19 bases left in between. This CDR3 has 16 residues. The CDR3 is CASSYIKTGGLDTIYF. CDR3 DNA sequence: TGTGCCAGCAGTTACATAAAGACAGGAGGGTTAGACACCATATATTTT.

The chain joins TRBV6-9 to TRBJ2-2, with a possible D match to TRBD1 (6 bases). CDR1 and CDR2 (germline): MNHGY, SVAAGI. V was shortened by 6 bases and J by 8 bases, with 10 bases between the two germline ends. The length of the CDR3 is 12 residues. CDR3 protein: CASRTGTGELFF. The CDR3 region has the DNA TGTGCCAGCAGAACAGGGACGGGGGAGCTGTTTTTT.

Notes on this clone: The junction and the germline gene differ at one end; a read error may be behind it. V and J are TRBV7-7 and TRBJ2-1, with a possible D match to TRBD2 (6 bases). Per germline, CDR1 SSHAT and CDR2 FNYEAQ (reference sequence). CDR3 length: 16 residues. In DNA form, the CDR3 reads TGTGCTAGCAGCTTAGGACCCTGGGTAGGGAGGAGTGAGCAGTTCTTC. This gives the protein CASSLGPWVGRSEQFF.

This sequence joins TRBV28 and TRBJ1-6, with a weak D call TRBD1 (6 bases). Germline V lookup: CDR1 MDHEN, CDR2 SYDVKM. The CDR3 spans 12 residues. V lost 2 bases, J lost 10 bases, and 6 bases lay in between. The CDR3 DNA reads TGTGCCAGCAGTTTAGGGACATCACCCCTCCACTTT. It yields the protein CASSLGTSPLHF.

The gene calls are TRBV19 and TRBJ2-3; 7 nucleotides match TRBD2. Per the germline V gene, CDR1 is LNHDA and CDR2 is SQIVND (reference sequence). CDR3 size: 14 residues. The V gene end was trimmed by 6 bases and the J gene end by 1 base; junction bases not matched to a gene: 4. CDR3 amino acids: CASRTRGGTDTQYF. DNA for the CDR3: TGTGCCAGTAGAACCCGGGGGGGCACAGATACGCAGTATTTT. The whole variable domain, filled in from reference TRBV19 and TRBJ2-3, reads DGGITQSPKYLFRKEGQNVTLSCEQNLNHDAMYWYRQDPGQGLRLIYYSQIVNDFQKGDIAEGYSVSREKKESFPLTVTSAQKNPTAFYLCASRTRGGTDTQYFGPGTRLTVL.

The chain couples TRBV2 to TRBJ2-7, with 8 bases that match TRBD1. Germline loops: CDR1 SNHLY, CDR2 FYNNEI. This CDR3 contains 13 residues. Losses at the gene ends were 8 bases for V and 4 bases for J; bases not matched to a gene: 7. Written as DNA, the CDR3 is TGTGCCAGCGGTGGACAGGGATTTTACGAGCAGTACTTC. It is translated as CASGGQGFYEQYF. Variable domain in full (rest from reference TRBV2 and TRBJ2-7): EPEVTQTPSHQVTQMGQEVILRCVPISNHLYFYWYRQILGQKVEFLVSFYNNEISEKSEIFDDQFSVERPDGSNFTLKIRSTKLEDSAMYFCASGGQGFYEQYFGPGTRLTVT.

The chain joins TRBV2 to TRBJ2-1; D perhaps matches TRBD2 (7 bases). Germline CDR1 is SNHLY and CDR2 is FYNNEI. Trimming shortened V by 7 bases and J by 4 bases, and 11 bases separated the two germline ends. CDR3 size: 13 residues. CDR3 residues: CASKRDKYNEQFF. The DNA for the CDR3 is TGTGCCAGCAAGCGGGACAAATACAATGAGCAGTTCTTC. Full variable domain (remainder filled in from reference TRBV2 and TRBJ2-1): EPEVTQTPSHQVTQMGQEVILRCVPISNHLYFYWYRQILGQKVEFLVSFYNNEISEKSEIFDDQFSVERPDGSNFTLKIRSTKLEDSAMYFCASKRDKYNEQFFGPGTRLTVL.

This sequence joins TRBV4-1 and TRBJ2-1, with 7 bases matching TRBD1. The CDR3 sequence is 16 residues long. The ends lost 0 bases at V and 3 bases at J; junction bases unmatched: 5. Germline CDR1 and CDR2: MGHRA and YSYEKL. The CDR3, as DNA: TGCGCCAGCAGCCAAGAAGAGTGGACAGGCTACAATGAGCAGTTCTTC. This translates into CASSQEEWTGYNEQFF.

This chain uses TRBV28 with TRBJ1-4; D gene uncertain. V shed 3 bases and J shed 6 bases, with 11 bases lying between them. This CDR3 contains 14 residues. Looked up from germline, CDR1 is MDHEN and CDR2 is SYDVKM. As DNA, the CDR3 is TGTGCCAGCAGTTTTACCAGGACCTATGAAAAACTGTTTTTT. The encoded protein is CASSFTRTYEKLFF.

The chain has TRBV4-1 and TRBJ2-2, with 7 bases lining up with TRBD1. The germline gives CDR1 MGHRA, CDR2 YSYEKL. V shed 2 bases and J 2 bases; nucleotides not matched to a gene: 8. The CDR3 runs 17 residues. The CDR3, as DNA: TGCGCCAGCAGCCAATTCCCAACAGGGGTAAACACCGGGGAGCTGTTTTTT. This translates into CASSQFPTGVNTGELFF.

The rearrangement joins TRBV7-2 to TRBJ2-5; D call uncertain. V dropped 5 bases and J dropped 2 bases, with 9 bases sitting between them. The CDR3 has 13 residues. In germline, CDR1 is SGHTA, CDR2 FQGNSA. Here the CDR3 DNA reads TGTGCCAGCAGCAACACGGCTCAAGAGACCCAGTACTTC. It is translated as CASSNTAQETQYF.

This chain connects TRBV6-6 to TRBJ2-7; TRBD1 aligns across 9 bases. From germline, CDR1 is MNHNY and CDR2 SVGAGI (reference sequence). V shed 6 bases and J 4 bases; nucleotides not matched to a gene: 7. The CDR3 is 14 residues long. Written as DNA, the CDR3 is TGTGCCAGCAGCCGGGGACAGGGACTTTACGAGCAGTACTTC. This gives the protein CASSRGQGLYEQYF.

This chain uses TRBV4-1 with TRBJ2-1, with 10 bases lining up with TRBD2. After removal of 3 bases from V and 10 bases from J, the junction contained 15 bases not matched to a gene. Germline V gene sequence: CDR1 MGHRA, CDR2 YSYEKL. CDR3 length: 17 amino acids. CDR3 region: CASSQGLVLAGEREQFF. The CDR3 DNA reads as TGCGCCAGCAGCCAGGGACTGGTCCTAGCGGGGGAAAGGGAGCAGTTCTTC.

This clone occurred once. This chain connects TRBV27 to TRBJ1-5, with TRBD1 matching 10 bases. Germline loops: CDR1 MNHEY, CDR2 SMNVEV (reference sequence). The CDR3 extends over 19 amino acids. V shed 0 bases, J shed 4 bases, and the junction held 12 bases outside the gene matches. The CDR3 nucleotides are TGTGCCAGCAGTTTATCGGCTGGTCCGGGACAGGGGCCTAATCAGCCCCAGCATTTT. Its protein is CASSLSAGPGQGPNQPQHF.

The rearrangement uses TRBV7-8 and TRBJ1-4; D gene unclear. The V gene lost 6 bases and the J gene lost 7 bases, with 9 bases spanning the gap. Germline V gives CDR1 SGHVS, CDR2 FQNEAQ. The CDR3 is made up of 12 amino acids. The CDR3 spells CASRGWGEKLFF. The CDR3 nucleotides are TGTGCCAGCAGGGGCTGGGGTGAAAAACTGTTTTTT.